This TCR beta chain originates from a study of T cell repertoires in cytomegalovirus infection. Across the whole study: Indications of both CMV infection and matching HLA type were provided by public TCR beta signatures. Study-wide results and caveats: HLA-C-restricted CMV-specific TCR beta clonotypes prevailed in the ex vivo response.

TCRdb reprocessed the reads with MiXCR, giving one entry per CDR3 protein. The sample includes fewer than 300,000 distinct CDR3 sequences, roughly 26% of them seen just once. The germline CDR1 and CDR2 sequences are DFQATT and SNEGSKA (reference sequence). V was clipped by 2 bases and J by 5 bases; unmatched bases: 11. There are 16 residues in the CDR3. This clonotype was observed a handful of times. Its antigen remains unidentified. The sample was PBMCs. The rearrangement links TRBV20-1 to TRBJ2-1; 8 nucleotides line up with TRBD1. This TCR was sampled from a human donor in good health (CMV status not recorded). Some clones in this sample may be carry-over from other donors' samples. The CDR3 DNA is TGCAGTGCTAGACCAATTACCGGGACAGGCAACAATGAGCAGTTCTTC. It codes for CSARPITGTGNNEQFF.